The present TCR beta chain was sequenced within a study of OX40 agonist ivuxolimab in advanced cancers. The assay was immunoSEQ multiplex PCR, and TCRdb's table has in-frame clones only and misses some. This table holds about 18,000 clones, over 75% found once. The CDR3 consists of 16 residues. The germline gives CDR1 MDHEN, CDR2 SYDVKM. Trimming shortened V by 7 bases and J by 2 bases, and 18 bases separated the two germline ends. This chain connects TRBV28 to TRBJ1-5, with D tentatively TRBD1 (6 bases). Sequencing was performed on CD4+ or CD8+ T cells sorted from blood, taken in a trial of the OX40 agonist ivuxolimab. The clonotype originates from an adult with an advanced solid tumor such as melanoma, head and neck, liver or kidney cancer. The CDR3 coding sequence is TGTGCCAGCACCTCGAGGTGGAGGACAGGCAATCAGCCCCAGCATTTT. As protein: CASTSRWRTGNQPQHF.